Below, 10 T cell receptor beta chains from the same sample are listed, as sequenced in a study of human T cells and chemical hapten exposure. Sample time point: patch test 1, 2 weeks after DPC sensitization. The treatment here: therapeutic diphenylcyclopropenone sensitization with weekly scalp DPC. TCRdb re-derived calls from the RACE reads in MiXCR, one entry per CDR3 protein. This table holds 180,000 or so distinct CDR3 sequences, about 15% found once. The source material was whole blood, sampled in connection with sensitization to the hapten diphenylcyclopropenone (DPC). These receptors came from a young woman with alopecia areata. Some clones in this sample may be carry-over from other donors' samples.

The gene calls are TRBV7-8 and TRBJ2-7; D perhaps matches TRBD2 (6 bases). The CDR3 totals 15 residues. Germline V gene lookup returns CDR1 SGHVS and CDR2 FQNEAQ. The V end was cut by 1 base, the J end by 0 bases, with 10 bases between. CDR3 nucleotide sequence: TGTGCCAGCAGCTTAGAGGCGGGAAGCTCCTACGAGCAGTACTTC. It encodes CASSLEAGSSYEQYF. The full variable domain, rest sourced from reference TRBV7-8 and TRBJ2-7, is GAGVSQSPRYKVAKRGQDVALRCDPISGHVSLFWYQQALGQGPEFLTYFQNEAQLDKSGLPSDRFFAERPEGSVSTLKIQRTQQEDSAVYLCASSLEAGSSYEQYFGPGTRLTVT.

In DNA, the CDR3 is TGTGCCAGCAGCTCCTCTCCTTCAGATACGCAGTATTTT. Its translation: CASSSSPSDTQYF. The chain couples TRBV9 to TRBJ2-3, with no clear D. Trimming removed 4 bases at V and 4 bases at J, with 10 bases between. Germline V CDR1 and CDR2: SGDLS, YYNGEE. This CDR3 has 13 residues.

J is TRBJ1-6 and V is TRBV14, with D perhaps matching TRBD1 (6 bases). Trimming stripped 2 bases from V and 9 bases from J, with 17 bases between. Germline V CDR1 and CDR2: SGHDN, FVKESK. The CDR3 loop spans 16 amino acids. The CDR3 bases are TGTGCCAGCAGCCAAACTGGGGGGCTTCGAGGTTCACCCCTCCACTTT. Translation gives CASSQTGGLRGSPLHF.

The V gene is TRBV7-9, the J gene TRBJ2-1; no clear D gene. Germline CDR1 SEHNR, CDR2 FQNEAQ (reference sequence). This CDR3 contains 12 residues. V lost 7 bases to trimming and J lost 3 bases, with 7 bases between them. As DNA, the CDR3 is TGTGCCAGCAACTCTTTCTACAATGAGCAGTTCTTC. Translating it yields CASNSFYNEQFF.

This clonotype was counted ten times or more. This rearrangement joins TRBV20-1 to TRBJ2-1, with no clear D. This CDR3 region has 9 residues. The ends were cut back, 7 bases at V and 12 bases at J, with 10 bases in the middle. Per germline, CDR1 DFQATT and CDR2 SNEGSKA (reference sequence). For the CDR3, the DNA is TGCAGTGAGTACAATCGGCAGTTCTTC. This sequence encodes CSEYNRQFF.

The chain carries TRBV20-1 and TRBJ1-2; no firm D call. Germline-derived CDR1 and CDR2 are DFQATT and SNEGSKA (reference sequence). Trimming shortened V by 3 bases and J by 3 bases, and 14 bases separated the two germline ends. The CDR3 sequence is 14 residues long. The CDR3 region has the DNA TGCAGTGCTAGGTCCCGGGGTAATTACTATGGCTACACCTTC. Translated, it gives CSARSRGNYYGYTF.

V is TRBV28 and J is TRBJ2-7, with D tentatively TRBD1 or TRBD2 (5 bases each). This CDR3 is 15 amino acids long. Germline loops: CDR1 MDHEN, CDR2 SYDVKM. Trimming removed 6 bases from V and 1 base from J, with 16 bases in between. The CDR3 nucleotides read TGTGCCAGCAGGGACCTCGTGGGACCTTCCTACGAGCAGTACTTC. Translating gives CASRDLVGPSYEQYF.

The chain combines TRBV11-3 with TRBJ1-4; D call uncertain. The V end was cut by 5 bases, the J end by 5 bases, with 18 bases between. The CDR3 covers 16 residues. Germline assignment: CDR1 SGHNT and CDR2 YENEEA. CDR3 in amino acids: CASSPPSSDGNEKLFF. CDR3 nucleotide sequence: TGTGCCAGCAGCCCCCCATCGTCGGACGGGAATGAAAAACTGTTTTTT.

V and J are TRBV14 and TRBJ2-5; a weak D match, TRBD1 (5 bases). In germline, CDR1 is SGHDN, CDR2 FVKESK. This CDR3 has 16 amino acids. Trimming stripped 4 bases from V and 1 base from J, with 16 bases between. CDR3 protein: CASSRKGWPLQETQYF. The CDR3, as DNA: TGTGCCAGCAGCCGAAAGGGGTGGCCGCTCCAAGAGACCCAGTACTTC.

This clonotype has a handful of counts. The chain uses TRBV27 and TRBJ1-6; unclear D gene. CDR1 and CDR2 from the germline V gene are MNHEY and SMNVEV (reference sequence). Trimming left V 3 bases short and J 7 bases short, with 10 bases between. The CDR3 consists of 14 residues. The CDR3 nucleotides read TGTGCCAGCAGTTTGAGTCAGAGGAATTCACCCCTCCACTTT. Protein: CASSLSQRNSPLHF.